This TCR beta chain was retrieved from a study of cytomegalovirus exposure and HLA in healthy donors (dated by TCRdb to 2016 to 2017). Study-wide context: In an earlier analysis of some 610 of the donors, 276 Gb of sequence data and approximately 120 million unique TCR beta sequences from 150 million to 200 million T cells were reported. An early release covering just under 650 HLA-typed donors comprised about 310 gigabases of sequencing data and around 85 million unique TCR sequences. Among the roughly 410 genotyped donors, about 83% belonged to the genetic ancestry cluster associated with self-reported Caucasian donors. The study aimed to test whether cataloging public T cell receptors could reveal signatures of past pathogen exposure. The study used immunosequencing to profile the T cell repertoires of about 670 subjects and linked those repertoires to cytomegalovirus serostatus. Along with the roughly 610-subject first cohort, a separate validation cohort of more than 90 different subjects was used. To predict cytomegalovirus infection status, the study combined high-throughput TCR immunosequencing, statistical association of individual TCRs with disease status, and machine learning. In a later analysis, previously published TCR beta repertoires from 550 to 750 donors were re-analyzed and high-resolution HLA genotyping was added so that TCR occurrence patterns could be studied. The later analysis used no new phenotypic data to find candidate immune exposures, relying instead on TCR beta sequences and their occurrence across donors. An earlier analysis of a few hundred of the donors applied high-throughput TCR beta sequencing to assess whether each TCR beta V gene segment acted as functional or pseudogenic. Donor age, sex, ethnicity and CMV serostatus were compiled alongside the repertoire data. A later genetic analysis took genome-wide SNP genotypes for about 60% of the roughly 670 donors and used that subset as a discovery cohort. All discovery cohort repertoires had been generated using a single sequencing platform. HLA typing covered class I and class II loci at four-digit resolution. Typing coverage differed by locus: A, B, C, DRB1 and DQB1 were typed in roughly 620-630 donors, DQA1 in 500 to 550, DPA1 in 600 to 610, and DPB1 in 450 to 480. Roughly five DR-DQ haplotypes were treated as single units for association and clustering because of strong linkage in the cohort. Among some 400 genotyped donors of the cohort, an average of about 220,000 unique TCR beta nucleotide sequences was sequenced per donor, of which about 18% were non-productive.

Via the germline V gene, CDR1 is SQVTM and CDR2 ANQGSEA. From the cysteine up to the phenylalanine, the CDR3 has a length of 16 residues. Just the 48-base CDR3 DNA is kept, in frame starting at base 1. V and J lose 6 bases and 5 bases, and a span of 25 bases separates them. Overall results and qualifications from the work: In an earlier analysis of some 550 of the donors, most TCR beta V segments were observed in productive rearrangements about 87% or about 30% of the time, broadly matching IMGT annotations. A later analysis found that HLA-associated TCR beta chains were more clonally expanded and had lower generation probabilities than equally common non-associated chains. Roughly uniform sequencing depth across donors was assumed in presence/absence analyses, although this assumption may not hold. Correlated functional status among segregating V segments might reflect linkage disequilibrium, but an unknown experimental factor could not be ruled out. Because the 87-base-pair reads could not distinguish some IMGT-functional V segments, including TRBV6-2 and TRBV6-3, those segments were excluded. A further reported finding was that TCR beta sequences accurately predicted the HLA-A and HLA-B alleles for most subjects in the first cohort. A later analysis associated approximately 17,000 TCR beta sequences with specific HLA alleles at a false discovery rate of 0.05. In a later analysis, several top co-occurrence clusters were reported to appear linked to parvovirus B19, influenza, CMV and Epstein-Barr virus. Only TCR beta chains were sequenced in this cohort, and the absence of alpha or paired-chain data limited detectable features. When HLA alleles, especially DR and DQ, strongly co-occurred, TCR associations were difficult to assign to individual alleles. A cluster of highly shared sequence variants was judged likely to be a technical artifact of the sequencing pipeline. According to a later genetic analysis, donors in an Asian-associated ancestry cluster had fewer N-insertions in productive TCRs than the approximately 630-donor mean. According to the authors, the approach could potentially be generalized to other disease states and immunological phenotypes. A few of the identified cytomegalovirus-associated TCR beta chains were confirmed in vitro to be specific for cytomegalovirus antigens. Across donors, most TCR sequences were observed very rarely, whereas some public TCRs were present in many individuals. The classifier was reported to diagnose cytomegalovirus status with high specificity and sensitivity in both the original and validation cohorts. In the study, around 150 TCR beta chains were listed as associated with cytomegalovirus. The earlier analysis of 587 of the donors excluded approximately 15 rarely observed V segments, including chromosome 9 orphons, because counts were too low. V-gene and J-gene trimming of TCR beta chains was associated with a missense DCLRE1C variant in a later genetic analysis, and the association was replicated in an independent cohort. Because some donors lacked HLA typing at each locus, the association tests relied only on the typed subset. In a later analysis, the rate of TCR association differed among HLA loci, with DRB1 alleles having the most associated TCRs and HLA-C alleles having the fewest. The only immune exposure information available for the cohort was CMV serostatus. In a later analysis, most CMV-associated TCR beta chains were found to appear HLA-restricted, with HLA associations seemingly driven largely by CMV exposure.

The cohort was made up of 650 to 700 healthy bone marrow donors. All cohort members were sampled while nominally healthy, although unrecorded immune exposures were likely present. The donor was CMV seropositive and belonged to the group of more than 250 seropositive cohort members. Each donor provided a peripheral blood sample, and peripheral blood mononuclear cells were used for TCR beta sequencing. The Qiagen DNeasy Blood Extraction Kit was used to extract genomic DNA from the blood cell samples. A remark on this clone: It has no known antigen specificity. The record has no base qualities; no much larger clone is one base away.

Library creation used the immunoSEQ multiplex PCR assay. For the multiplex PCR, a mixture combining 60 forward primers for TCR Vbeta segments and 13 reverse primers for TCR Jbeta segments was used. The CDR3 region of rearranged TCR beta genes was amplified from genomic DNA by a multiplex PCR assay. Amplified TCR beta libraries were sequenced as 87-base-pair reads on the Illumina HiSeq System. Per the authors' processing: In a later analysis, tens of millions of unique TCR beta chains were counted across the approximately 640 repertoires, and roughly 10 million of these chains were shared by at least two donors. A nearest-neighbor algorithm error-corrected the raw reads and collapsed the reads into unique sequences, merging closely related sequences to remove PCR and sequencing errors. To assign V, D and J gene segments, CDR3 sequences were aligned to IMGT reference sequences. For a sequence to be retained, a match of at least six nucleotides to both a V gene segment and a J gene segment was required. A rearrangement counted as productive if the CDR3 had no stop codons and remained in frame with V and J, and every other rearrangement counted as non-productive. Following IMGT convention, CDR3 was defined as the stretch from the second conserved V-encoded cysteine up to the conserved J-encoded phenylalanine. The earlier analysis of about 500 of the donors excluded sequences that lacked an unambiguous match to a single V gene segment. In an earlier analysis of around 600 of the donors, V segments were called functional above 56.7% productive rearrangements and were called segregating when the between-donor standard deviation exceeded 5%. To diagnose cytomegalovirus status from the catalog of TCR beta chain sequences, a statistical classification framework was built. A later analysis assigned V and J genes by comparing TCR nucleotide sequences with IMGT/GENE-DB human TR gene sequences. Using the TCRdist pipeline, a later analysis assigned CDR3 sequences along with most-parsimonious VDJ recombination scenarios. In a later analysis, each TCR beta chain was defined by its CDR3 amino acid sequence together with its V-gene family, and reads lacking a unique V-gene family were excluded. As a way to deal with suspected cross-contamination and a sequencing artifact, a later analysis dropped 592 nucleotide sequences that were highly shared and had low generation probability. A later analysis calculated a clonal expansion index for each public chain from normalized within-repertoire ranks of inferred template counts. Generation probabilities in a later analysis came from a VDJ recombination model fitted to out-of-frame rearrangements, and those results were checked against IGoR. A later analysis scored TCR-TCR, TCR-HLA and TCR-CMV co-occurrence with hypergeometric tests, applying a repertoire-size bias correction to TCR pairs. A later analysis estimated false discovery rates by permuting HLA or CMV assignments 20 times. A later analysis grouped co-occurring TCRs with DBSCAN, adding TCRdist sequence similarity when clustering within HLA-allele-positive subsets. Co-occurrence clustering excluded repertoires with fewer than 30,000 or more than 120,000 public chains, plus five with anomalous nucleotide sharing. TCRdb stores this immuneACCESS table with in-frame sequences only. Part of the clones is absent; in the studies checked, under half of the shortfall reflects unresolved V genes, and no reason is known for the rest. The V and J calls and clone size come from that table; D and trimming were worked out from the DNA. Within this sample are more than 100,000 clones, with about two thirds of them counted one time only. Jointly, the top ten make up roughly 8.2% of the sample.

The chain was built from TRBV29-1 and TRBJ2-5; a weak D assignment points to TRBD1 (5 bases agree). The sequence came from a woman in her thirties or forties in good health and CMV-seropositive. Specimen: PBMCs. The DNA is as follows: TGCAGCGTAAAGTCAATTACAGGTCCGATAGGGGAGACCCAGTACTTC. Its translation is CSVKSITGPIGETQYF.